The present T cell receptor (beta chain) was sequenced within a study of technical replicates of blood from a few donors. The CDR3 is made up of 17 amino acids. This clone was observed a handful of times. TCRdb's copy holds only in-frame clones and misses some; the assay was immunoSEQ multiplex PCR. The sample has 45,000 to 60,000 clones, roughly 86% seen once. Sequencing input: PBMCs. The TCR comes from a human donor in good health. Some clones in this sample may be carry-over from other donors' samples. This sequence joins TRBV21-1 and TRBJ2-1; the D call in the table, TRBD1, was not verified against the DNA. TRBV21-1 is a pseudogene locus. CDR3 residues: CASSKGPGQGAYNEQFF. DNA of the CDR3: TGTGCCAGCAGCAAAGGCCCGGGACAGGGTGCCTACAATGAGCAGTTCTTC.